These T cell receptor beta chains were read from a single sample in a study of cytomegalovirus exposure and HLA in healthy donors. The table came from immunoSEQ multiplex PCR; TCRdb's copy has only in-frame clones and leaves some out. The data contain approximately 86,000 clones, 70% to 80% of them singletons. Sequenced input: PBMCs. The source is a man aged 60-69 years in good health and CMV-seronegative. Each CDR3 is given with its conserved first and last residue. A D gene is named only where the DNA matches it firmly. Rows may omit the clone size; those that give it use once, few, many or a size class.

d_gene	v_gene	abundance	j_gene	CDR3nt	CDR3aa
.	TRBV4-1	.	TRBJ2-1	TGCGCCAGCAGCCAAGGAGCGATGCAGGGCACCTACAATGAGCAGTTCTTC	CASSQGAMQGTYNEQFF
.	TRBV4-1	.	TRBJ2-5	TGCGCCAGCAGCCAAGGACTACCGGGCGGAGAGACCCAGTACTTC	CASSQGLPGGETQYF
.	TRBV15	.	TRBJ1-2	TGTGCCACCAGCAGAGATAAATCGGGGATCGGCTACACCTTC	CATSRDKSGIGYTF
.	TRBV21-1	.	TRBJ1-4	TGTGCCAGCTACGTGACAGGGGACGGTGATGAAAAACTGTTTTTT	CASYVTGDGDEKLFF
.	TRBV7-9	.	TRBJ1-1	TGTGCCAGCATTCGCGGACAGCCCTTGAACACTGAAGCTTTCTTT	CASIRGQPLNTEAFF
TRBD1	TRBV6-5	few	TRBJ1-3	TGTGCCAGCATTCCCACAGGGGTAAACACCATATATTTT	CASIPTGVNTIYF
.	TRBV7-9	.	TRBJ1-2	TGTGCCAGCAGCTCAAACAGGGTATCCCCTAATTATGGCTACACCTTC	CASSSNRVSPNYGYTF
.	TRBV2	.	TRBJ1-5	TGTGCCAGCAGTGACCTGACAGCTAGAAATCAGCCCCAGCATTTT	CASSDLTARNQPQHF
.	TRBV11-2	.	TRBJ1-3	TGTGCCAGCAGCTCCGGACAGAGCTCTGGAAACACCATATATTTT	CASSSGQSSGNTIYF
.	TRBV7-8	.	TRBJ1-4	TGTGCCAGCAGCTTAGGACCTCCAGGAGGCTTAACTAATGAAAAACTGTTTTTT	CASSLGPPGGLTNEKLFF
TRBD1	TRBV6-6	.	TRBJ1-2	TGTGCCAGCAGGAGGGACAGCACCCTATCTTACACCTTC	CASRRDSTLSYTF
TRBD2	TRBV4-3	.	TRBJ2-1	TGCGCCAGCAGCCAAGCCCTAGCGGGGGGACGAGAGCAGTTCTTC	CASSQALAGGREQFF
TRBD1	TRBV18	once	TRBJ2-5	TGTGCCAGCTCACCACCCGCAGGGGGAGAGACCCAGTACTTC	CASSPPAGGETQYF
.	TRBV30	.	TRBJ2-1	TGTGCCTGGATCCCAGGGGCCTACAATGAGCAGTTCTTC	CAWIPGAYNEQFF
TRBD2	TRBV30	once	TRBJ2-2	TGTGTCGGGGGGGGCGCCGTCGGGGAGCTGTTTTTT	CVGGGAVGELFF
TRBD2	TRBV6-1	few	TRBJ2-1	TGTGCCAGCAGTTCTTTAGCGGGATCAGCCAATGAGCAGTTCTTC	CASSSLAGSANEQFF
.	TRBV6-5	few	TRBJ2-2	TGTGCCAGCAGTTACGCCAGGACGGGGACCGGGGAGCTGTTTTTT	CASSYARTGTGELFF
.	TRBV7-2	.	TRBJ1-4	TGTGCCAGCAGCTTAGCGCTGCAGGAAAAACTGTTTTTT	CASSLALQEKLFF
TRBD1	TRBV14	.	TRBJ1-2	TGTGCCAGCAGCCGCCCCGGGACAGGGATTCTTAACTATGGCTACACCTTC	CASSRPGTGILNYGYTF
TRBD1	TRBV10-1	.	TRBJ2-3	TGCGCCAGCAGCCGGGACAGTCCCACAGATACGCAGTATTTT	CASSRDSPTDTQYF
.	TRBV6-5	.	TRBJ2-7	TGTGCCACCGGAAGGGGTGCGGCCACACGCGACGAGCAGTACTTC	CATGRGAATRDEQYF
.	TRBV7-8	.	TRBJ2-7	TGTGCCAGCAGTTCCACGGCGGCCTCCTACGAGCAGTACTTC	CASSSTAASYEQYF
.	TRBV11-2	.	TRBJ1-5	TGTGCCAGCAGCTTATCTACGGTTGTTAGCAATCAGCCCCAGCATTTT	CASSLSTVVSNQPQHF
.	TRBV6-5	.	TRBJ2-5	TGTGCCAGCAGTTCCGCGGGGACCCAGTACTTC	CASSSAGTQYF
.	TRBV28	.	TRBJ1-2	TGTGCCAGCAGTTTAGGAACAGGGAACTATGGCTACACCTTC	CASSLGTGNYGYTF
.	TRBV19	once	TRBJ2-2	TGTGCCAGTAGTATCGTCGGCGGGGAGCTGTTTTTT	CASSIVGGELFF
TRBD2	TRBV5-8	.	TRBJ2-5	TGTGCCAGCAGCTTGAGACTAGCGGGAGGGGGAGAGACCCAGTACTTC	CASSLRLAGGGETQYF
.	TRBV30	.	TRBJ2-7	TGTGCCTGGAGTGTAGGATTCGGCGGAGGGTACGAGCAGTACTTC	CAWSVGFGGGYEQYF
.	TRBV9	.	TRBJ2-5	TGTGCCAGCAGCGAACAGCCCCAAGAGACCCAGTACTTC	CASSEQPQETQYF
.	TRBV14	.	TRBJ2-7	TGTGCCAGCAGCCAAGATCAACAGGGCAAGCAGTACTTC	CASSQDQQGKQYF
TRBD2	TRBV7-9	.	TRBJ2-1	TGTGCCAGCAGCTTAACGGGGCTAGCGGGGGGTGAGCAGTTCTTC	CASSLTGLAGGEQFF
TRBD2	TRBV19	.	TRBJ2-2	TGTGCCAGTAGTACCACCTTTACTAGCGGGGTCTTGGGGGAGCTGTTTTTT	CASSTTFTSGVLGELFF